Ten or more counts support the clone carrying this TCR beta chain. Combining iRepertoire HTBI primers with Arm-PCR of CDR3 regions, the authors built TCR beta libraries. TCRdb re-called the multiplex PCR reads through MiXCR, storing one row per CDR3 protein. The sample includes around 450,000 distinct CDR3 sequences, about 15% of them seen just once. CDR1 and CDR2 (germline): SGHRS, YFSETQ. This CDR3 is 15 amino acids long. The V gene lost 2 bases and the J gene lost 7 bases, with 15 bases spanning the gap. The data were taken from a study of regulatory T cells in long-lasting Graves disease. Described time point: newly diagnosed GD, antithyroid drugs for less than 3 months. With RNA extracted from PBMCs as input, the TCR library was made. A further study also used this sample, focusing on T cells in Graves' hyperthyroidism and ophthalmopathy.

The chain employs TRBV5-1 and TRBJ1-4; a possible D gene is TRBD1 (5 bases). Sequencing was performed on peripheral blood mononuclear cells (PBMCs), taken at new diagnosis, from a patient treated with antithyroid drugs. This clonotype was sampled from a woman under 40 with Graves disease. The CDR3 DNA sequence: TGCGCCAGCAGCTTAAAAAGGGACCTGACTGAAAAACTGTTTTTT. Translated, it gives CASSLKRDLTEKLFF.